The 5 T cell receptor beta chains below come from one sample, sequenced in a study of CD8+ T cells in alopecia areata. Once RNA had been extracted, it was reverse transcribed into cDNA to act as the sequencing template. Some clones are missing from TCRdb's copy, which holds only in-frame ones; the method was immunoSEQ multiplex PCR. The sample has fewer than 250,000 clones, approximately 61% seen once. This specimen consisted of CD4+ T cells sorted from blood, obtained at week 0. The receptors here all came from a human donor with alopecia areata.

The chain combines TRBV7-9 with TRBJ2-2, with D perhaps matching TRBD1 (5 bases). Trimming stripped 1 base from V and 6 bases from J, with 9 bases between. CDR3 length: 14 residues. Germline lookup yields CDR1 SEHNR and CDR2 FQNEAQ (reference sequence). The CDR3 spells CASSLEIQAGELFF. In DNA, the CDR3 is TGTGCCAGCAGCTTAGAGATACAGGCCGGGGAGCTGTTTTTT. The entire variable domain, with the rest obtained from reference TRBV7-9 and TRBJ2-2, is as follows: DTGVSQNPRHKITKRGQNVTFRCDPISEHNRLYWYRQTLGQGPEFLTYFQNEAQLEKSRLLSDRFSAERPKGSFSTLEIQRTEQGDSAMYLCASSLEIQAGELFFGEGSRLTVL.

The V and J genes are TRBV6-1 and TRBJ1-4; TRBD1 matches at 7 bases. V shed 0 bases, J shed 5 bases, and the junction held 6 bases outside the gene matches. Germline values: CDR1 MNHNS, CDR2 SASEGT. CDR3 length: 16 residues. CDR3 sequence reads: CASSEAFGRGNEKLFF. The CDR3, as DNA: TGTGCCAGCAGTGAAGCGTTCGGCAGGGGGAATGAAAAACTGTTTTTT.

This clone showed up just a few times. This chain joins TRBV29-1 and TRBJ2-3; no definite D call. This CDR3 comprises 13 residues. Germline CDR1 and CDR2: SQVTM and ANQGSEA. Between the trimmed V and J ends, which lost 4 bases and 4 bases, there was a span of 12 bases. The CDR3 nucleotides are TGCAGCGTTGTGGGGTTATTATCAGATACGCAGTATTTT. This translates into CSVVGLLSDTQYF.

The chain carries TRBV5-1 and TRBJ2-7; no clear D gene. Trimming took 2 bases from V and 1 from J, leaving 10 bases between them. Per the germline V gene, CDR1 is SGHRS and CDR2 is YFSETQ. The CDR3 length is 14 residues. This CDR3 is CASSFNTGSYEQYF. As DNA, the CDR3 is TGCGCCAGCAGCTTTAACACTGGGTCCTACGAGCAGTACTTC.

The CDR3 sequence: CASSVAGGRDTQYF. The CDR3 DNA sequence: TGTGCCAGCAGCGTAGCGGGGGGAAGGGATACGCAGTATTTT. V and J are TRBV9 and TRBJ2-3; TRBD2 agrees at 7 bases. V lost 0 bases and J lost 6; bases outside the gene matches: 4. The CDR3 is made up of 14 amino acids. The germline V gene has CDR1 SGDLS and CDR2 YYNGEE.